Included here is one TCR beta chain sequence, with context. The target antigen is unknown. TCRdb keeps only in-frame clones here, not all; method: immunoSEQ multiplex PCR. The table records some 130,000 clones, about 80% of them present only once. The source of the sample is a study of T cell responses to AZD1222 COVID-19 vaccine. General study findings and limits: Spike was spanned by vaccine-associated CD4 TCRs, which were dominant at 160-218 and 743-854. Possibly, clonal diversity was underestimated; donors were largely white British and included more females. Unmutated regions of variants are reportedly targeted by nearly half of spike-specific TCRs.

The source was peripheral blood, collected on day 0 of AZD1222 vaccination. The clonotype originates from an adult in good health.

The CDR3 coding sequence is TGTGCCAGCAGCTTGGCCGGGACGGATGGCTACACCTTC. Protein: CASSLAGTDGYTF. This chain links TRBV5-4 with TRBJ1-2, with a possible D match to TRBD1 (5 bases). Germline V gene sequence: CDR1 SGHNT, CDR2 YYREEE (reference sequence). This CDR3 comprises 13 residues. Trimming removed 0 bases from V and 6 bases from J, with 9 bases in between.